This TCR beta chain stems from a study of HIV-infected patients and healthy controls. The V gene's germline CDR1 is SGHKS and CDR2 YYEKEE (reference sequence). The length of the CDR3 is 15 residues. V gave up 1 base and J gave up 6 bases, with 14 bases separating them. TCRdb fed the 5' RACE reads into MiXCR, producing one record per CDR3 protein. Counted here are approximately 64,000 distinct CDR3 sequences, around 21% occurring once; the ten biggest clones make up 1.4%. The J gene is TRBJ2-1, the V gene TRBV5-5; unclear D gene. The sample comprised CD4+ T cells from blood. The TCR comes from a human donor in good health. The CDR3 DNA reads TGTGCCAGCAGCTTGTCCCCGACACACTCCAATGAGCAGTTCTTC. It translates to CASSLSPTHSNEQFF.